The 9 T cell receptor beta chains below all came from one sample that was sequenced in a study of CD8+CD57+ T cells in acquired aplastic anemia. Using genomic DNA as the template, TCR beta VDJ and CDR3 profiling was carried out. TCRdb fed the reads into MiXCR, producing one record per CDR3 protein. The table shows under 350,000 distinct CDR3 sequences, with 50% to 70% occurring only once. The specimen sequenced was sorted CD4+, CD8+, or CD8+CD57+ T cells (not recorded which) from PBMCs. These receptors all stem from a human donor with severe aplastic anemia or a healthy control (not recorded which).

This chain uses TRBV20-1 with TRBJ1-5; tentatively, D is TRBD1 (6 bases). Germline loops: CDR1 DFQATT, CDR2 SNEGSKA (reference sequence). V was cut by 5 bases and J by 7 bases, with 15 bases left in between. The CDR3 is made up of 13 amino acids. The CDR3 nucleotides are TGCAGTGCTGAGGGGGGATCGGGGCAGCCCCAGCATTTT. This gives the protein CSAEGGSGQPQHF.

Comment on this clonotype: At one of its ends the junction is not consistent with the germline gene, which may arise from a read error. The chain is built from TRBV7-9 and TRBJ2-2, with 7 bases matching TRBD2. The length of the CDR3 is 15 residues. In germline, CDR1 is SEHNR, CDR2 FQNEAQ (reference sequence). This CDR3 reads CASSLREGNTGELFF. CDR3 DNA: TGTGCTAGCAGCTTAAGGGAGGGGAACACCGGGGAGCTGTTTTTT.

This clonotype was counted ten times or more. The chain joins TRBV5-1 to TRBJ2-7; 11 bases are a match to TRBD1. Germline V gene sequence: CDR1 SGHRS, CDR2 YFSETQ. The CDR3 consists of 16 residues. V shed 3 bases and J 4 bases; nucleotides not matched to a gene: 9. The CDR3 spells CASSSGTGGLGYEQYF. The CDR3 coding sequence is TGCGCCAGCAGCTCCGGGACAGGGGGTCTGGGTTACGAGCAGTACTTC.

This rearrangement joins TRBV5-1 to TRBJ2-3, with 8 nucleotides matching TRBD2. Germline assignment: CDR1 SGHRS and CDR2 YFSETQ. This CDR3 is built from 15 residues. The trim removed 2 bases at V and 5 bases at J, leaving 7 bases unmatched. The DNA for the CDR3 is TGCGCCAGCAGCTTAGGAGCGGGGGCGATAGATACGCAGTATTTT. Its protein product is CASSLGAGAIDTQYF.

This chain links TRBV29-1 with TRBJ2-7; D is uncertain. Trimming cost V 4 bases and J 3 bases, with 13 bases left between them. This CDR3 comprises 13 residues. The V gene's germline CDR1 is SQVTM and CDR2 ANQGSEA. The CDR3, as DNA: TGCAGCGTTGGGACCCGCACTAACTACGAGCAGTACTTC. It specifies CSVGTRTNYEQYF.

This clonotype was counted at least ten times. V gene TRBV12-3 or TRBV12-4 combines with J gene TRBJ2-5, with TRBD1 identical over 9 bases. Trimming removed 5 bases from V and 5 bases from J; junction bases left unmatched: 3. The CDR3 is 13 amino acids. The CDR3 nucleotides read TGTGCCAGCAGTCACAGGGGGCCGGAGACCCAGTACTTC. Its protein product is CASSHRGPETQYF.

In this sample, this clonotype turned up many times. The V gene is TRBV2, the J gene TRBJ1-6; D possibly corresponds to TRBD1 (5 bases). Trimming cost V 1 base and J 7 bases, with 11 bases left between them. CDR3 length: 15 residues. The germline CDR1 and CDR2 sequences are SNHLY and FYNNEI. This CDR3 reads CASSEVGGNNSPLHF. The CDR3 DNA reads as TGTGCCAGCAGTGAAGTGGGGGGGAACAATTCACCCCTCCACTTT.

J is TRBJ2-3 and V is TRBV7-3, with TRBD2 identical over 11 bases. CDR1 and CDR2 from the germline V gene are SGHTA and FQGTGA. Germline trimming cut 3 bases from V and 1 base from J; bases unmatched to any gene: 3. The CDR3 totals 16 residues. The CDR3 reads CASSFATSGGTDTQYF. The CDR3 nucleotides read TGTGCCAGCAGCTTCGCGACTAGCGGGGGCACAGATACGCAGTATTTT.

This clonotype was counted only a few times. The chain employs TRBV7-2 and TRBJ2-7, with D possibly matching TRBD1 (6 bases). Germline V lookup: CDR1 SGHTA, CDR2 FQGNSA. V was clipped by 0 bases and J by 2 bases, with 8 bases between them. CDR3 length equals 14 residues. As DNA, the CDR3 is TGTGCCAGCAGCTTAGCCCAGGGGCCCTACGAGCAGTACTTC. Amino acid sequence: CASSLAQGPYEQYF.